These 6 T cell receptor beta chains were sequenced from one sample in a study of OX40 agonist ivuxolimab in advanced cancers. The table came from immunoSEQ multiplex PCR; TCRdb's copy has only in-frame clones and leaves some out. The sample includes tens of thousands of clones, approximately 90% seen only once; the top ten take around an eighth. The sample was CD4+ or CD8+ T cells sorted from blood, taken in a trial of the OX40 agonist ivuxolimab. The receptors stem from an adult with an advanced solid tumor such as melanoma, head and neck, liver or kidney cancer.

The CDR3 DNA reads TGCGCCAGCCCCTCTCGGTGTTGCCATCCGGAGGAGCAGTTCTTC. This gives the protein CASPSRCCHPEEQFF. The V gene is TRBV10-1, the J gene TRBJ2-1; D gene ambiguous. Germline V lookup: CDR1 WNHNN, CDR2 SYGVQD (reference sequence). This CDR3 region has 15 residues. V was cut by 8 bases and J by 10 bases, with 24 bases left in between.

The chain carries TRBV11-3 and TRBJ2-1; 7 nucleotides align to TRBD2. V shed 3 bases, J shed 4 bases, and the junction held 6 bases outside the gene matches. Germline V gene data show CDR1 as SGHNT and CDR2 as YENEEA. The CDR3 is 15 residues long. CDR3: CASSFSSGTYNEQFF. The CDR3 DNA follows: TGTGCCAGCAGCTTCTCTAGCGGAACTTACAATGAGCAGTTCTTC.

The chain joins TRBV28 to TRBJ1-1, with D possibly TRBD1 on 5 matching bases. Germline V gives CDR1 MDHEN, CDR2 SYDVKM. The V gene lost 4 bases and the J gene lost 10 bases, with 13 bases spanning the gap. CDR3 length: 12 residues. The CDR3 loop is CASSSRVSVAFF. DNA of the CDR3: TGTGCCAGCAGTTCCAGGGTTTCGGTAGCTTTCTTT. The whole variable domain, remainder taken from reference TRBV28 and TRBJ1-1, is DVKVTQSSRYLVKRTGEKVFLECVQDMDHENMFWYRQDPGLGLRLIYFSYDVKMKEKGDIPEGYSVSREKKERFSLILESASTNQTSMYLCASSSRVSVAFFGQGTRLTVV.

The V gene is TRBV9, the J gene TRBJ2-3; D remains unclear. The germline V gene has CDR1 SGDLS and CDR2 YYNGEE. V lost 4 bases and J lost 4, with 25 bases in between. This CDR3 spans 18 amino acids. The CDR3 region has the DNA TGTGCCAGCAGCCCACTTACGTGGGCAACAGATACAGCAGATACGCAGTATTTT. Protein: CASSPLTWATDTADTQYF.

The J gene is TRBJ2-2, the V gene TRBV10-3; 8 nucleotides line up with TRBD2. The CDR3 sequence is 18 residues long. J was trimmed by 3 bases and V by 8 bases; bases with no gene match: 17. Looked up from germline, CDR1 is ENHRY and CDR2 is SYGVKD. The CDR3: CAIRDRTSRIRDTGELFF. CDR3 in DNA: TGTGCCATCCGCGATCGGACTAGCCGGATCCGGGACACCGGGGAGCTGTTTTTT.

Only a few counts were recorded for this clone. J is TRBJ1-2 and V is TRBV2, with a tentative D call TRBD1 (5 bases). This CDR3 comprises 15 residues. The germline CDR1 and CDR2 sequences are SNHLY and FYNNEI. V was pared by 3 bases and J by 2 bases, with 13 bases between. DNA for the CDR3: TGTGCCAGCAGTGACCGACGTGGGGGGAACTATGGCTACACCTTC. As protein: CASSDRRGGNYGYTF.